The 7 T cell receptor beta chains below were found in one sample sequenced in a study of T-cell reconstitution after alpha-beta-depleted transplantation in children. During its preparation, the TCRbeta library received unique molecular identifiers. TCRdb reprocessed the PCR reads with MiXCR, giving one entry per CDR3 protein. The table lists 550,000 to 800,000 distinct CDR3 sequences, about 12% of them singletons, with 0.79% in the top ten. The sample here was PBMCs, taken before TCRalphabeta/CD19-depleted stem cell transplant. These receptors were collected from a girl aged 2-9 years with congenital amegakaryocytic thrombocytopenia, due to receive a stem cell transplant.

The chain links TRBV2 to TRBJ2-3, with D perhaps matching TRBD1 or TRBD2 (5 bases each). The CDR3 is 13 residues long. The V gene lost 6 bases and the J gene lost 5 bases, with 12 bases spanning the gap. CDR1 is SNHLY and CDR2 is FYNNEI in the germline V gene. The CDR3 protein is CASRDKSGDTQYF. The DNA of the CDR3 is TGTGCCAGCAGGGACAAAAGCGGAGATACGCAGTATTTT.

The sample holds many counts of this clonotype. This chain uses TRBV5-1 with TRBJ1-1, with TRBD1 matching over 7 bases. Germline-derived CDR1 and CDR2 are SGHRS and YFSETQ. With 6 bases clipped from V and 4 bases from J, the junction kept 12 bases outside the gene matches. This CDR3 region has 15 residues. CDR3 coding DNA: TGCGCCAGCACCAAGCGCGACAGGGAGGTCACTGAAGCTTTCTTT. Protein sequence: CASTKRDREVTEAFF.

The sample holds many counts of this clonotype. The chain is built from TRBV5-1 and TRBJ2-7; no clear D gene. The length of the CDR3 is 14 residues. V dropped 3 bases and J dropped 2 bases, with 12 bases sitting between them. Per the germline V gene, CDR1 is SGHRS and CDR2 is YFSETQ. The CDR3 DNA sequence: TGCGCCAGCAGCTCGGAATACCCTACCTACGAGCAGTACTTC. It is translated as CASSSEYPTYEQYF.

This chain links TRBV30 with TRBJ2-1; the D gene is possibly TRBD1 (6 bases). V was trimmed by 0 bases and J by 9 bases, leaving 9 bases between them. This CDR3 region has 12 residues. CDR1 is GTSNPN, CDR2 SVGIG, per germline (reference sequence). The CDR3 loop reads CAWSVQGSEQFF. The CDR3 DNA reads TGTGCCTGGAGTGTACAGGGCTCTGAGCAGTTCTTC.

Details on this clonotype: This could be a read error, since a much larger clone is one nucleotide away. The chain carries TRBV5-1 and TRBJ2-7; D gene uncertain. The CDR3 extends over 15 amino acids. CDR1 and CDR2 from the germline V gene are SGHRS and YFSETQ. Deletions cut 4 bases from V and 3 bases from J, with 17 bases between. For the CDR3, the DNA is TGCGCCAGCAGCGTCGAGGTACAGTCGTTCTACGAGCAGTACTTC. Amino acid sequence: CASSVEVQSFYEQYF. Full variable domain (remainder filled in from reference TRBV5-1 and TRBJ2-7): KAGVTQTPRYLIKTRGQQVTLSCSPISGHRSVSWYQQTPGQGLQFLFEYFSETQRNKGNFPGRFSGRQFSNSRSEMNVSTLELGDSALYLCASSVEVQSFYEQYFGPGTRLTVT.

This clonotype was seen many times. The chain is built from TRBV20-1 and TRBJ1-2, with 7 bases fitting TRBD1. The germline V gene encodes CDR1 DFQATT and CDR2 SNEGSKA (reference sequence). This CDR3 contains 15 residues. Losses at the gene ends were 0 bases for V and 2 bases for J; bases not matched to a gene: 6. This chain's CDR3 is CSARDISRGNYGYTF. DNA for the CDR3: TGCAGTGCTAGAGACATAAGCAGGGGGAACTATGGCTACACCTTC.

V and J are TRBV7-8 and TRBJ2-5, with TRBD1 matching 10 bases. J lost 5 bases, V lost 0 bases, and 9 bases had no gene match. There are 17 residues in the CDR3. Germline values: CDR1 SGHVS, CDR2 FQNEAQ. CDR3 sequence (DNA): TGTGCCAGCAGCTTAGCTGGGGGACAGGGGTCAGGGGAGACCCAGTACTTC. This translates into CASSLAGGQGSGETQYF. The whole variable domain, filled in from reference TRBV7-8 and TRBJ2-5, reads GAGVSQSPRYKVAKRGQDVALRCDPISGHVSLFWYQQALGQGPEFLTYFQNEAQLDKSGLPSDRFFAERPEGSVSTLKIQRTQQEDSAVYLCASSLAGGQGSGETQYFGPGTRLLVL.